This T cell receptor beta chain was documented in a study of somatic mutations in cytotoxic T cells in rheumatoid arthritis. On this clone itself: Antigen specificity is unknown.

As processed by the authors: Published virus-specific TCRB sequences found rare matches among patient CD8+ clones larger than 1%. Generated by immunoSEQ multiplex PCR, the TCRdb table keeps only in-frame clones and is missing some. The V and J calls and clone size were taken over from that table, and D and trimming were inferred from the DNA. The sample gives about 18,000 clones, approximately 80% of which show up once; about 30% is in the top ten. General observations from the study: Patients with rheumatoid arthritis did not differ significantly from age-matched healthy controls in CD8+ T-cell clonality. With about 60 patients examined, 7 or 8 had a largest CD8+ clone exceeding 20% of CD8+ cells.

The V end was cut by 2 bases, the J end by 4 bases, with 15 bases between. CDR3 length: 15 amino acids. CDR1 is SGHDT, CDR2 YYEEEE, per germline. The genes are TRBV5-6 and TRBJ1-2; unclear D gene. Material for sequencing was CD8+ T cells sorted from blood. This TCR derives from an adult with rheumatoid arthritis. CDR3 region: CASSFPEQPSYGYTF. The CDR3 DNA is TGTGCCAGCAGCTTTCCGGAACAGCCCTCCTATGGCTACACCTTC.